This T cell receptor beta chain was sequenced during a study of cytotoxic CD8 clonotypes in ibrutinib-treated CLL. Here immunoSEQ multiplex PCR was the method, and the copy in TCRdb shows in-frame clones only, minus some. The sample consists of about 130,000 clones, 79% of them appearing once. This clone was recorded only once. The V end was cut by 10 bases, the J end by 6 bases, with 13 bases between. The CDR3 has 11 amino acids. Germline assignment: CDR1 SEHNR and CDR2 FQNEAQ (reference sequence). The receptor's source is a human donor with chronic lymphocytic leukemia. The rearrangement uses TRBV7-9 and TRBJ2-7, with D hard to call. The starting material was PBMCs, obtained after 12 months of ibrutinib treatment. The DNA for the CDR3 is TGTGCCATCGGCCCCGTTGCCGAGCAGTACTTC. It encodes CAIGPVAEQYF.